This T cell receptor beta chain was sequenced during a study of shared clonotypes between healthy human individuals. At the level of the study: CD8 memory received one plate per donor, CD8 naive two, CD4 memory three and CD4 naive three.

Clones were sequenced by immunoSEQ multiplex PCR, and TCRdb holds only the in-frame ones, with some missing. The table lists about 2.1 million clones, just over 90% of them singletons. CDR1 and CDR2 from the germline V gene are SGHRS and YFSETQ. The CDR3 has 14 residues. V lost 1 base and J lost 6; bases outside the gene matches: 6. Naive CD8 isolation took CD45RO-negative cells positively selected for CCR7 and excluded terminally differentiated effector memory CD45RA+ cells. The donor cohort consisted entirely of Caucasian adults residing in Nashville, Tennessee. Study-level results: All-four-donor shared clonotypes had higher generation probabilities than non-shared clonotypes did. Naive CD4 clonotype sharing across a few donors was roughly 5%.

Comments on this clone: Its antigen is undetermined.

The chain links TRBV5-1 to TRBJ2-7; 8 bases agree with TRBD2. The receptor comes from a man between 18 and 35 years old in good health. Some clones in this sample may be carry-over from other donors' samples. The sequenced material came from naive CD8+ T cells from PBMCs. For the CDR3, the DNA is TGCGCCAGCAGCTTGAAAGCGGGAGCAGGCGAGCAGTACTTC. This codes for CASSLKAGAGEQYF.